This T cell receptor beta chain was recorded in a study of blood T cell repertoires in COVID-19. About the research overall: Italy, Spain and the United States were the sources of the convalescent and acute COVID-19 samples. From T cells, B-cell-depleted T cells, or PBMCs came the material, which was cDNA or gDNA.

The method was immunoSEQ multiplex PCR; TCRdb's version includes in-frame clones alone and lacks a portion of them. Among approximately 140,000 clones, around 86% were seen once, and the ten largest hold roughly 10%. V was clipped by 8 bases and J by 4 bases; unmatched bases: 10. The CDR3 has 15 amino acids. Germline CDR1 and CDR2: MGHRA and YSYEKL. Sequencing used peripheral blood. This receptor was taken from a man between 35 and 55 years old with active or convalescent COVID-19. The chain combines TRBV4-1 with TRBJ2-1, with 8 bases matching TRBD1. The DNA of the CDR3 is TGCGCCAGCGCCGCGACAGGGGCTGCATACAATGAGCAGTTCTTC. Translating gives CASAATGAAYNEQFF.